This TCR beta chain comes out of a study of Graves' ophthalmopathy and Graves' hyperthyroidism. This clonotype was observed at least ten times. Its antigen is still unknown. Findings and caveats of the study: Ophthalmopathy versus stable hyperthyroidism: 13-signature model gave 87.88% sensitivity, less than 83% specificity. With a specificity of 72.22% and a sensitivity of just under 71%, the model predicted ophthalmopathy progression.

Orbital computed tomography and thyroid ultrasound, along with TRAb, serum thyroxine and clinical symptoms, underpinned diagnosis. Per the germline V gene, CDR1 is MNHNS and CDR2 is SASEGT. The V gene end was trimmed by 4 bases and the J gene end by 2 bases; junction bases not matched to a gene: 5. The CDR3 has 14 residues. Amplified TCR beta CDR3 regions were obtained using RNA transcripts as template. HTBI primers were used in a first-round RT-PCR, which preceded a second-round multiplex PCR. Using its own MiXCR run on the multiplex PCR reads, TCRdb lists one record per CDR3 protein. The sample records fewer than 600,000 distinct CDR3 sequences, 13% to 15% being singletons.

The clonotype was recovered from a woman in her thirties with Graves' ophthalmopathy. Sequencing was done on a sample of blood. V and J are TRBV6-1 and TRBJ2-7, with 7 bases that match TRBD1. The DNA for the CDR3 is TGTGCCAGCAGTGGGGACAGTCAAACCTACGAGCAGTACTTC. Protein: CASSGDSQTYEQYF.